Below are 19 T cell receptor beta chains sequenced from a single sample in a study of human T cells and chemical hapten exposure. Time point of the sample: patch test 1, 2 weeks after DPC sensitization. Documented treatment: therapeutic diphenylcyclopropenone sensitization with weekly scalp DPC. One entry per CDR3 protein results from TCRdb running MiXCR on the RACE reads. This repertoire shows fewer than 400,000 distinct CDR3 sequences, around 7% found once; its top ten account for more than 7%. Sequencing was performed on whole blood, taken in connection with sensitization to the hapten diphenylcyclopropenone (DPC). Every receptor here comes from a woman aged 18-30 years with alopecia areata. Some clones in this sample may be carry-over from other donors' samples.

This rearrangement joins TRBV25-1 to TRBJ1-2; possibly TRBD1 for D (5 bases). Germline CDR1 MGHDK, CDR2 SYGVNS. The V gene lost 1 base and the J gene lost 0 bases, with 9 bases spanning the gap. The CDR3 contains 15 residues. The CDR3 sequence: CASSEFDSTNYGYTF. The CDR3 DNA reads as TGTGCCAGCAGTGAATTCGACAGCACTAACTATGGCTACACCTTC.

Many counts were recorded for this clonotype. The chain combines TRBV18 with TRBJ1-6, with 10 bases fitting TRBD1. Losses at the gene ends were 3 bases for V and 8 bases for J; bases not matched to a gene: 4. This CDR3 has 15 amino acids. CDR1 is KGHSH and CDR2 is LQKENI in the germline V gene. CDR3 sequence: CASSPGQGTDSPLHF. The CDR3 DNA reads TGTGCCAGCTCACCGGGACAGGGGACTGATTCACCCCTCCACTTT.

On this clonotype itself: A read error may be the cause here, since a much bigger clone is one base away. This chain uses TRBV7-2 with TRBJ2-3; 8 nucleotides match TRBD1. Germline loops: CDR1 SGHTA, CDR2 FQGNSA. The CDR3 has 13 residues. Trimming removed 1 base from V and 10 bases from J; junction bases left unmatched: 4. CDR3 loop: CASSLVDRAAQYF. The DNA for the CDR3 is TGTGCCAGCAGCTTAGTGGACAGGGCGGCGCAGTATTTT.

This clonotype was recorded a few times. This chain joins TRBV5-1 and TRBJ2-1; no reliable D call. The CDR3 is 12 residues long. The germline V and J ends were trimmed by 2 bases and 5 bases, with 5 bases remaining between them. Germline CDR1 reads SGHRS; CDR2 reads YFSETQ. CDR3 amino acids: CASSLNNNEQFF. In nucleotides, the CDR3 is TGCGCCAGCAGCTTAAATAACAATGAGCAGTTCTTC.

The genes are TRBV6-2 or TRBV6-3 and TRBJ2-3; 8 bases match TRBD1. The V and J ends lost 3 bases and 2 bases, in that order; junction bases with no gene match: 4. CDR3 length equals 15 residues. Per germline, CDR1 MNHEY and CDR2 SVGEGT. The CDR3: CASSYWQGATDTQYF. The CDR3 nucleotides read TGTGCCAGCAGTTATTGGCAGGGGGCCACAGATACGCAGTATTTT.

The J gene is TRBJ2-3, the V gene TRBV10-3; the D gene could be TRBD1 or TRBD2 (5 bases each). Germline loops: CDR1 ENHRY, CDR2 SYGVKD. The CDR3 is 12 amino acids. V was clipped by 6 bases and J by 3 bases, with 7 bases between them. CDR3 sequence: CAIRGETDTQYF. The CDR3 nucleotides read TGTGCCATCAGAGGGGAGACAGATACGCAGTATTTT.

The CDR3 here is CASSLRGPTEAFF. CDR3 sequence (DNA): TGTGCCAGCAGCTTACGGGGCCCCACTGAAGCTTTCTTT. The chain uses TRBV7-9 and TRBJ1-1; possibly TRBD1 for D (5 bases). V lost 2 bases and J lost 4, with 8 bases in between. Germline values: CDR1 SEHNR, CDR2 FQNEAQ (reference sequence). This CDR3 contains 13 residues.

This clonotype was counted between two and nine times. The chain links TRBV5-6 to TRBJ1-5, with D tentatively TRBD1 (5 bases). This CDR3 has 15 residues. Deletions cut 4 bases from V and 6 bases from J, with 17 bases between. CDR1 SGHDT and CDR2 YYEEEE come from the germline V gene. The CDR3 spells CASSPGPRSRQPQHF. CDR3 coding DNA: TGTGCCAGCAGCCCGGGACCCAGGAGCCGTCAGCCCCAGCATTTT.

This clonotype was counted a few times. The chain joins TRBV6-1 to TRBJ1-5; 7 bases match TRBD1. Germline V gene sequence: CDR1 MNHNS, CDR2 SASEGT. The CDR3 runs to 18 residues. Germline trimming cut 8 bases from V and 0 bases from J; bases unmatched to any gene: 16. Here the CDR3 DNA reads TGTGCCAGCTACGTAGGACAGGCTCTTCCGTATAGCAATCAGCCCCAGCATTTT. Protein product: CASYVGQALPYSNQPQHF.

This clonotype has ten or more counts. The rearrangement uses TRBV7-2 and TRBJ1-2; D not resolved. This CDR3 is built from 15 residues. Germline V gives CDR1 SGHTA, CDR2 FQGNSA. V shed 0 bases and J shed 0 bases, with 8 bases lying between them. The CDR3 sequence is CASSLATIPNYGYTF. In nucleotides, the CDR3 is TGTGCCAGCAGCTTAGCGACGATTCCTAACTATGGCTACACCTTC.

V gene TRBV4-3 combines with J gene TRBJ2-7, with TRBD1 identical over 8 bases. V shed 1 base and J 4 bases; nucleotides not matched to a gene: 9. Germline values: CDR1 LGHNA, CDR2 YSLEER. This CDR3 region has 16 residues. CDR3 residues: CASSQVDGRGPYEQYF. The CDR3 DNA reads as TGCGCCAGCAGCCAAGTAGATGGCAGGGGGCCTTACGAGCAGTACTTC.

This clonotype was counted ten times or more. The rearrangement joins TRBV3-1 to TRBJ2-2; TRBD2 agrees at 8 bases. Germline V gene data show CDR1 as LGHDT and CDR2 as YNNKEL (reference sequence). J gave up 6 bases and V 0 bases, and 15 bases lay outside the gene matches. The CDR3 consists of 19 residues. As DNA, the CDR3 is TGTGCCAGCAGCCAAGATTGGGTGGCGGGACTAGTGTTTTCCGGGGAGCTGTTTTTT. Residues: CASSQDWVAGLVFSGELFF.

The rearrangement uses TRBV7-6 and TRBJ2-1, with a possible D match to TRBD2 (6 bases). This CDR3 contains 13 residues. The V gene lost 3 bases and the J gene lost 12 bases, with 15 bases spanning the gap. Germline V lookup: CDR1 SGHVS, CDR2 FNYEAQ. The CDR3, as DNA: TGTGCCAGCAGCTTTGACGGGCGGGGTACGCAGTTCTTC. This translates into CASSFDGRGTQFF.

This clonotype was seen many times. The chain has TRBV18 and TRBJ2-1, with 9 nucleotides matching TRBD1. CDR1 KGHSH and CDR2 LQKENI come from the germline V gene. Trimming removed 6 bases from V and 4 bases from J; junction bases left unmatched: 7. The CDR3 covers 15 residues. In nucleotides, the CDR3 is TGTGCCAGCTCTGGGGACAGGGAAACTTACAATGAGCAGTTCTTC. Amino acids: CASSGDRETYNEQFF.

The V gene is TRBV6-2 or TRBV6-3, the J gene TRBJ1-6; D not certain. The CDR3 is 16 residues long. The V and J ends lost 4 bases and 4 bases respectively, with 14 bases between them. Germline V lookup: CDR1 MNHEY, CDR2 SVGEGT. The CDR3 spells CASSLSFGRYNSPLHF. The CDR3 DNA sequence: TGTGCCAGCAGTTTATCCTTCGGACGGTATAATTCACCCCTCCACTTT.

The chain recombines TRBV20-1 with TRBJ2-7; TRBD2 matches 9 bases. This CDR3 is 15 amino acids long. CDR1 and CDR2 (germline): DFQATT, SNEGSKA (reference sequence). J was trimmed by 5 bases and V by 1 base; bases with no gene match: 9. The CDR3 loop is CSARVPGLAPNEQYF. CDR3 nucleotides: TGCAGTGCTAGAGTCCCGGGACTAGCTCCTAACGAGCAGTACTTC.

V gene TRBV20-1 combines with J gene TRBJ2-7, with D possibly being TRBD1 (6 bases). From germline, CDR1 is DFQATT and CDR2 SNEGSKA (reference sequence). The CDR3 consists of 12 residues. Deletions cut 4 bases from V and 5 bases from J, with 12 bases between. Written as DNA, the CDR3 is TGCAGTGCTAACCAGGGGTTCGACGAGCAGTACTTC. Translated, it gives CSANQGFDEQYF.

The chain has TRBV25-1 and TRBJ2-3; D gene uncertain. CDR1 and CDR2 (germline): MGHDK, SYGVNS. With 5 bases removed from V and 2 bases from J, the gap between germline ends came to 8 bases. CDR3 length: 13 residues. The CDR3 sequence: CASSHAFTDTQYF. The CDR3 DNA follows: TGTGCCAGCAGTCACGCGTTCACAGATACGCAGTATTTT.

Ten or more counts support this clonotype. The J gene is TRBJ1-1, the V gene TRBV7-3, with unresolved D. Germline values: CDR1 SGHTA, CDR2 FQGTGA. V was cut by 2 bases and J by 0 bases, with 4 bases left in between. The length of the CDR3 is 13 residues. CDR3 bases: TGTGCCAGCAGCTTAGTGATGAACACTGAAGCTTTCTTT. Amino acids: CASSLVMNTEAFF.